This TCR beta chain was found in a study of cytomegalovirus exposure and HLA in healthy donors. This clone showed up just once. Its antigen is as yet unknown. General observations from the study: Associated with cytomegalovirus, according to the listing, were approximately 160 TCR beta chains. An analysis done earlier found most TCR beta V segments productive about 87% or about 30% of the time.

Germline CDR1 and CDR2: SGHTA and FQGNSA. V lost 2 bases and J 7 bases, leaving 9 bases between the germline ends. The CDR3 covers 13 residues. Primers included in the PCR were 60 Vbeta and 13 Jbeta primers. Data came from immunoSEQ multiplex PCR; TCRdb stores just in-frame clones and leaves some out. The sample includes 150,000 to 200,000 clones, around 80% of them seen just once. This sequence originates from a woman aged 25 to 45 in good health and CMV-seropositive. Source material: PBMCs. The chain uses TRBV7-2 and TRBJ2-1, with D perhaps matching TRBD1 (5 bases). In DNA, the CDR3 is TGTGCCAGCAGCTTACAGGGTTGGAATGAGCAGTTCTTC. Translated, it gives CASSLQGWNEQFF.